This T cell receptor beta chain came from a study of OX40 agonist ivuxolimab in advanced cancers. Across the study: Males comprised roughly four fifths of the group, whose mean age was 60 years (range 23 to 79). Partial responses were achieved by three patients: one hepatocellular carcinoma, two cutaneous melanoma.

CDR3 length: 16 amino acids. V lost 1 base and J 5 bases, leaving 16 bases between the germline ends. Germline assignment: CDR1 KGHSH and CDR2 LQKENI. Note on this clone: What it recognizes is unknown.

Here immunoSEQ multiplex PCR was the method, and the copy in TCRdb shows in-frame clones only, minus some. The table has 60,000 to 70,000 clones, 70% to 90% seen once. Study outcomes and limitations: CD4+ T cells averaged fewer expanded clones than CD8+ T cells.

The timepoints at which blood was sampled were baseline, cycle 4 day 1, and cycle 7 day 1. The source of this sequence is an adult with an advanced solid tumor such as melanoma, head and neck, liver or kidney cancer. The rearrangement uses TRBV18 and TRBJ2-3; tentative D call: TRBD1 (5 bases). The sample here was CD4+ or CD8+ T cells sorted from blood, taken in a trial of the OX40 agonist ivuxolimab. CDR3 sequence: CASSPRGQGGKDTQYF. CDR3 DNA: TGTGCCAGCTCACCACGAGGCCAGGGTGGGAAAGATACGCAGTATTTT.